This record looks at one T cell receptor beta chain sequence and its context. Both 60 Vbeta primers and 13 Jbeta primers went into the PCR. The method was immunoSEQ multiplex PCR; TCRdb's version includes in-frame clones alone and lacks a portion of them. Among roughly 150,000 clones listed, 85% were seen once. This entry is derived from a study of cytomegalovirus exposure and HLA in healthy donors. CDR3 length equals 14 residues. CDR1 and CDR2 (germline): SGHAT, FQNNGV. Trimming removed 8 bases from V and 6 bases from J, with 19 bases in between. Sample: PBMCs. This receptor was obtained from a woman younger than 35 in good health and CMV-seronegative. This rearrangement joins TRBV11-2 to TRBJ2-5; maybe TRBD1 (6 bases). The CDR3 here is CASGGVGSRKTQYF. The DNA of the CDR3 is TGTGCCAGCGGGGGCGTGGGATCGAGGAAGACCCAGTACTTC. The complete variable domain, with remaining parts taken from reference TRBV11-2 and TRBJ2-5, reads EAGVAQSPRYKIIEKRQSVAFWCNPISGHATLYWYQQILGQGPKLLIQFQNNGVVDDSQLPKDRFSAERLKGVDSTLKIQPAKLEDSAVYLCASGGVGSRKTQYFGPGTRLLVL.